This T cell receptor (beta chain) is from a study of T cell responses to AZD1222 COVID-19 vaccine (dated by TCRdb to the early 2020s). Regarding the study in general: AZD1222 recipients given second doses at about 4 weeks or at about 12 weeks were pooled, since spike-specific TCR depth and breadth were not found to differ between the two schedules. TCR sequencing was performed for about 250 trial participants, of whom 200 to 220 were given two doses of AZD1222 and around 25 were given two doses of MenACWY control vaccine. Trial participants were enrolled into age subgroups of 18-55, 56-69 and 70-plus years, which contained approximately 150, 30 and 60 TCR-sequenced participants, respectively. Overall results and qualifications from the work: Because no samples from the day 14 peak response were available, repertoires could be characterized only after the peak T cell response. Participants were mostly white British, with more females than males. The authors suggested clonal diversity may have been underestimated. Only five to seven AZD1222 recipients were SARS-CoV-2 seropositive at baseline, limiting conclusions about previously exposed vaccinees. After two AZD1222 doses, both the breadth and the depth of spike-specific TCRs were significantly higher than at day 0 and than in MenACWY recipients. Reportedly, close to half of the unique spike-specific TCRs recognized epitopes lying outside the regions that are mutated in the B.1.351 and B.1.1.7 variants. Vaccine-associated CD4 TCRs spanned the whole spike protein, with dominant responses in regions 160-218 and 743-854. The 56-69-year group was small, and its depth increase did not reach significance, likely because of low power.

The CDR3 regions of human TCRbeta chains were analyzed by immunosequencing. In the authors' own workflow: Repertoire TCRs were checked for matches against a reference library of SARS-CoV-2-specific TCRs that had been generated using the MIRA antigen-specificity platform. Breadth was defined as the fraction of unique TCRs that were SARS-CoV-2-associated, and depth was defined as the fraction of total T cells that were SARS-CoV-2-associated. Each spike-specific TCR was assigned to its reactive spike region and to a CD4 or CD8 class using the MIRA data. Log10-transformed breadth and depth values were compared by one-way ANOVA with Sidak's multiple comparisons tests. The clones in this table, taken by TCRdb from immuneACCESS, are in-frame only. Not every clone is retained; where verified, under half of the shortfall comes from an unresolved V gene, and the cause of the rest is unknown. Clone size and the V and J calls come from that table; the DNA yielded D and trimming. This sample comprises 150,000 to 200,000 clones, roughly 93% of them detected only once. 9.2% of the sample comes from the top ten.

A note on this clone: What this receptor recognizes is not known. One base away there is no much larger clone; base qualities are not given.

This sample's time point label indicates: baseline before first vaccination. Samples from vaccinated people were obtained from the UK trials COV001 and COV002, which included a single-blind randomized controlled phase 2/3 trial of AZD1222 (ChAdOx1 nCoV-19) in healthy adults. Trial participant PBMC samples were collected at day 0 and day 28 after the second dose for TCRbeta chain sequencing. Via the germline V gene (reference sequence), CDR1 is LNHDA and CDR2 SQIVND. V is cut back by 5 bases and J by 5 bases, with 4 bases in the junction unmatched. CDR3 length: 15 amino acids, cysteine to phenylalanine. Just the 45-base CDR3 DNA is kept, in frame starting at base 1.

Here the chain combines TRBV19 and TRBJ2-1, with 12 middle bases fitting TRBD2. The starting material was peripheral blood, obtained on day 0 of AZD1222 vaccination. The clonotype originates from an adult in good health. The nucleotide sequence is TGTGCCAGTAGTCTAGCGGGAGGGCTTAACAATGAGCAGTTCTTC. This gives the protein CASSLAGGLNNEQFF.